A single sample gave rise to the 25 T cell receptor beta chains below, sequenced in a study of graft-versus-host responses after intestinal transplantation (dated by TCRdb to the early 2020s). The library relied on the immunoSEQ multiplex PCR assay. What TCRdb holds here is the immuneACCESS table cut down to in-frame rearrangements. Part of the clones is not present; checked against another copy, under half of the missing clones reflect an unresolved V gene, and the others are unexplained. The sample includes roughly 56,000 clones, with around 91% observed a single time. In total, the top ten clones hold 2.5% to 3% of the sample. The sample consisted of PBMCs, taken less than 130 days after intestinal transplantation. These receptors were taken from a human patient who received an intestinal transplant, so some T cells may come from the graft donor.

The chain links TRBV9 to TRBJ2-3, with D unclear. This CDR3 spans 13 amino acids. Germline V gene sequence: CDR1 SGDLS, CDR2 YYNGEE. V was trimmed by 0 bases and J by 4 bases, leaving 6 bases between them. DNA of the CDR3: TGTGCCAGCAGCGTAGTCCGGGCAGATACGCAGTATTTT. This codes for CASSVVRADTQYF.

The chain joins TRBV7-2 to TRBJ2-1; TRBD1 matches at 11 bases. This CDR3 comprises 17 residues. Germline V CDR1 and CDR2: SGHTA, FQGNSA. V trimming: 2 bases; J trimming: 6 bases; junction bases outside the gene matches: 9. CDR3 sequence (DNA): TGTGCCAGCAGCTTAATTCTAGGACAGGGGGCTGGCAATGAGCAGTTCTTC. Residues: CASSLILGQGAGNEQFF. Filled out from reference TRBV7-2 and TRBJ2-1, the complete variable domain reads GAGVSQSPSNKVTEKGKDVELRCDPISGHTALYWYRQSLGQGLEFLIYFQGNSAPDKSGLPSDRFSAERTGGSVSTLTIQRTQQEDSAVYLCASSLILGQGAGNEQFFGPGTRLTVL.

The chain has TRBV28 and TRBJ2-1, with TRBD1 matching over 7 bases. Germline values: CDR1 MDHEN, CDR2 SYDVKM. CDR3 length: 15 amino acids. The junction had 5 bases not matched to a gene; V was cut back by 3 bases and J by 3 bases. The chain's CDR3 is CASSLGDRVYNEQFF. The CDR3 coding sequence is TGTGCCAGCAGTTTGGGAGACAGGGTCTACAATGAGCAGTTCTTC.

Judged by abundance, this clone is medium-sized (0.01 to 0.1%). The chain is built from TRBV2 and TRBJ1-4, with 7 nucleotides matching TRBD1. The CDR3 covers 13 residues. Germline V CDR1 and CDR2: SNHLY, FYNNEI. The trim removed 7 bases at V and 3 bases at J, leaving 2 bases unmatched. The CDR3 spells CASKTGPNEKLFF. Written as DNA, the CDR3 is TGTGCCAGCAAGACAGGGCCTAATGAAAAACTGTTTTTT.

The genes are TRBV28 and TRBJ1-1; D is unresolved. Trimming shortened V by 8 bases and J by 1 base, and 11 bases separated the two germline ends. CDR3 length: 13 amino acids. Per the germline V gene, CDR1 is MDHEN and CDR2 is SYDVKM. This chain's CDR3 is CASGWGRNTEAFF. For the CDR3, the DNA is TGTGCCAGCGGTTGGGGAAGGAACACTGAAGCTTTCTTT.

This chain joins TRBV19 and TRBJ2-3; 11 bases agree with TRBD1. This CDR3 region has 16 residues. Germline assignment: CDR1 LNHDA and CDR2 SQIVND (reference sequence). J was trimmed by 5 bases and V by 5 bases; bases with no gene match: 9. CDR3 residues: CASSRGDRGSGDTQYF. The CDR3 DNA follows: TGTGCCAGTAGTCGAGGGGACAGGGGGAGTGGAGATACGCAGTATTTT. Filled out from reference TRBV19 and TRBJ2-3, the complete variable domain reads DGGITQSPKYLFRKEGQNVTLSCEQNLNHDAMYWYRQDPGQGLRLIYYSQIVNDFQKGDIAEGYSVSREKKESFPLTVTSAQKNPTAFYLCASSRGDRGSGDTQYFGPGTRLTVL.

V is TRBV27 and J is TRBJ1-2, with 11 bases lining up with TRBD1. V shed 3 bases, J shed 4 bases, and the junction held 13 bases outside the gene matches. The CDR3 is 18 amino acids. Germline loops: CDR1 MNHEY, CDR2 SMNVEV (reference sequence). CDR3 sequence reads: CASSLFWDRGGTTYGYTF. The CDR3 DNA reads TGTGCCAGCAGTTTGTTTTGGGACAGGGGGGGAACTACCTATGGCTACACCTTC.

The rearrangement joins TRBV5-1 to TRBJ2-5; D unclear. Between the trimmed V and J ends, which lost 2 bases and 2 bases, there was a span of 4 bases. The germline gives CDR1 SGHRS, CDR2 YFSETQ. The CDR3 has 12 residues. The CDR3 protein is CASSFAQETQYF. DNA for the CDR3: TGCGCCAGCAGCTTCGCTCAAGAGACCCAGTACTTC.

This clone was recorded once. The chain joins TRBV27 to TRBJ2-7; 9 bases match TRBD1. CDR3 length: 15 residues. Trimming removed 0 bases from V and 2 bases from J; junction bases left unmatched: 2. Germline V gene sequence: CDR1 MNHEY, CDR2 SMNVEV (reference sequence). CDR3 region: CASSLSGTGTYEQYF. Here the CDR3 DNA reads TGTGCCAGCAGTTTATCCGGGACAGGGACCTACGAGCAGTACTTC.

The chain has TRBV2 and TRBJ2-2; TRBD2 matches 12 bases. This CDR3 is 16 amino acids long. Germline-derived CDR1 and CDR2 are SNHLY and FYNNEI. Trimming removed 8 bases from V and 5 bases from J; junction bases left unmatched: 9. CDR3 sequence reads: CASQTSGGTWTGELFF. CDR3 nucleotides: TGTGCCAGCCAGACTAGCGGGGGCACCTGGACCGGGGAGCTGTTTTTT.

This chain links TRBV19 with TRBJ2-3; no definite D call. Trimming took 7 bases from V and 1 from J, leaving 15 bases between them. CDR3 length: 15 amino acids. Per the germline V gene, CDR1 is LNHDA and CDR2 is SQIVND (reference sequence). The CDR3 sequence is CASKSLVHGTDTQYF. The CDR3 DNA is TGTGCCAGTAAATCCTTGGTCCATGGCACAGATACGCAGTATTTT. The full variable domain, in which reference TRBV19 and TRBJ2-3 provide the parts outside the CDR3, is DGGITQSPKYLFRKEGQNVTLSCEQNLNHDAMYWYRQDPGQGLRLIYYSQIVNDFQKGDIAEGYSVSREKKESFPLTVTSAQKNPTAFYLCASKSLVHGTDTQYFGPGTRLTVL.

The chain is built from TRBV6-5 and TRBJ2-5; 7 positions match TRBD2. CDR1 and CDR2 (germline): MNHEY, SVGAGI. J was trimmed by 5 bases and V by 5 bases; bases with no gene match: 11. The CDR3 is 15 amino acids. This CDR3 is CASSPSGANGETQYF. The CDR3 DNA reads TGTGCCAGCAGTCCCAGCGGGGCCAACGGGGAGACCCAGTACTTC.

The rearrangement uses TRBV2 and TRBJ1-4, with D uncertain. The CDR3 covers 15 residues. Trimming shortened V by 1 base and J by 7 bases, and 13 bases separated the two germline ends. The V gene's germline CDR1 is SNHLY and CDR2 FYNNEI. CDR3 in amino acids: CASSEGGWGLEKLFF. The CDR3 DNA sequence: TGTGCCAGCAGTGAAGGTGGTTGGGGTCTTGAAAAACTGTTTTTT. Supplemented by reference TRBV2 and TRBJ1-4, the full variable domain reads EPEVTQTPSHQVTQMGQEVILRCVPISNHLYFYWYRQILGQKVEFLVSFYNNEISEKSEIFDDQFSVERPDGSNFTLKIRSTKLEDSAMYFCASSEGGWGLEKLFFGSGTQLSVL.

The chain carries TRBV6-1 and TRBJ2-1, with TRBD2 identical over 7 bases. V was pared by 3 bases and J by 7 bases, with 18 bases of the junction left unmatched. Per the germline V gene, CDR1 is MNHNS and CDR2 is SASEGT. The CDR3 length is 18 residues. The CDR3 sequence is CASSEGYLVWGGMNEQFF. The DNA for the CDR3 is TGTGCCAGCAGTGAGGGATACTTAGTTTGGGGGGGGATGAATGAGCAGTTCTTC.

The V and J genes are TRBV27 and TRBJ2-5; D not certain. Between the trimmed V and J ends, which lost 7 bases and 5 bases, there was a span of 23 bases. Germline V gene sequence: CDR1 MNHEY, CDR2 SMNVEV (reference sequence). The length of the CDR3 is 16 residues. CDR3 protein: CASKGGLGRAPETQYF. CDR3 coding DNA: TGTGCCAGCAAAGGTGGCCTGGGCCGGGCCCCGGAGACCCAGTACTTC.

This chain links TRBV30 with TRBJ1-6; D possibly corresponds to TRBD1 (5 bases). Germline V gene lookup returns CDR1 GTSNPN and CDR2 SVGIG (reference sequence). Trimming took 2 bases from V and 10 from J, leaving 15 bases between them. This CDR3 is built from 14 residues. The CDR3 DNA is TGTGCCTGGAGTTTATTCCAGGGCAGATCACCCCTCCACTTT. Protein sequence: CAWSLFQGRSPLHF.

V is TRBV6-1 and J is TRBJ2-3; 8 bases line up with TRBD2. The CDR3 is made up of 16 amino acids. CDR1 is MNHNS, CDR2 SASEGT, per germline. V lost 2 bases to trimming and J lost 1 base; unmatched junction nucleotides: 5. CDR3 nucleotides: TGTGCCAGCAGTGAATCGGCGGGGGGTCGCACAGATACGCAGTATTTT. Translating it yields CASSESAGGRTDTQYF.

This chain links TRBV7-9 with TRBJ2-1, with TRBD1 identical over 9 bases. Germline CDR1 SEHNR, CDR2 FQNEAQ (reference sequence). Trimming removed 3 bases from V and 3 bases from J; junction bases left unmatched: 12. CDR3 length: 18 residues. The CDR3 sequence: CASSFRTGEGPHYNEQFF. CDR3 nucleotides: TGTGCCAGCAGCTTTCGGACAGGGGAAGGGCCACACTACAATGAGCAGTTCTTC. The full variable domain, completed using reference TRBV7-9 and TRBJ2-1, is DTGVSQNPRHKITKRGQNVTFRCDPISEHNRLYWYRQTLGQGPEFLTYFQNEAQLEKSRLLSDRFSAERPKGSFSTLEIQRTEQGDSAMYLCASSFRTGEGPHYNEQFFGPGTRLTVL.

V usage is TRBV28 and J usage is TRBJ2-1; the match to TRBD2 covers 8 bases. This CDR3 comprises 17 residues. Germline V gene data show CDR1 as MDHEN and CDR2 as SYDVKM. J gave up 7 bases and V 3 bases, and 14 bases lay outside the gene matches. CDR3 amino acids: CASSLSPVGRAGNEQFF. DNA for the CDR3: TGTGCCAGCAGTTTGTCACCTGTCGGGAGGGCCGGGAATGAGCAGTTCTTC. Full variable domain (rest looked up from reference TRBV28 and TRBJ2-1): DVKVTQSSRYLVKRTGEKVFLECVQDMDHENMFWYRQDPGLGLRLIYFSYDVKMKEKGDIPEGYSVSREKKERFSLILESASTNQTSMYLCASSLSPVGRAGNEQFFGPGTRLTVL.

This clone occurred a few times. The rearrangement joins TRBV2 to TRBJ2-5; possibly TRBD1 or TRBD2 for D (5 bases each). Per the germline V gene, CDR1 is SNHLY and CDR2 is FYNNEI. The CDR3 has 12 amino acids. Trimming pared 7 bases from V and 5 bases from J, leaving 11 bases between. CDR3 in amino acids: CASTEGRETQYF. CDR3 sequence (DNA): TGTGCCAGCACTGAGGGGCGGGAGACCCAGTACTTC.

V usage is TRBV2 and J usage is TRBJ2-1, with 9 bases aligning to TRBD2. Germline values: CDR1 SNHLY, CDR2 FYNNEI. J lost 6 bases, V lost 7 bases, and 7 bases had no gene match. The CDR3 contains 14 residues. The CDR3 coding sequence is TGTGCCAGCAAGAGGCTAGCGGGACGCAATGAGCAGTTCTTC. This translates into CASKRLAGRNEQFF.

This chain links TRBV9 with TRBJ2-1, with 7 bases lining up with TRBD1. The CDR3 has 15 amino acids. The germline CDR1 and CDR2 sequences are SGDLS and YYNGEE. The V and J ends lost 0 bases and 2 bases, in that order; junction bases with no gene match: 2. DNA of the CDR3: TGTGCCAGCAGCGTAGACAGGGGCCCCTACAATGAGCAGTTCTTC. It encodes CASSVDRGPYNEQFF.

The chain recombines TRBV29-1 with TRBJ1-3, with a possible D match to TRBD1 (5 bases). The CDR3 sequence is 19 residues long. Trimming cost V 0 bases and J 0 bases, with 21 bases left between them. Germline CDR1 SQVTM, CDR2 ANQGSEA. CDR3 sequence: CSVEDLRAASGLSGNTIYF. Here the CDR3 DNA reads TGCAGCGTTGAAGATCTCAGAGCGGCGTCAGGGCTCTCTGGAAACACCATATATTTT.

This clone was detected only a few times. The V call is TRBV11-2, the J call TRBJ2-5, with D perhaps TRBD2 (5 bases). Germline lookup yields CDR1 SGHAT and CDR2 FQNNGV. The CDR3 spans 15 residues. The ends were cut back, 1 base at V and 5 bases at J, with 14 bases in the middle. The CDR3 protein is CASSLVSSSGETQYF. CDR3 DNA: TGTGCCAGCAGCTTAGTGTCCTCTTCGGGGGAGACCCAGTACTTC.

The chain recombines TRBV7-3 with TRBJ1-1, with 7 bases identical to TRBD1. The J segment lost 1 base and the V segment lost 0 bases, leaving 11 bases of the junction unmatched. Per the germline V gene, CDR1 is SGHTA and CDR2 is FQGTGA. The CDR3 sequence is 18 residues long. The CDR3: CASSLTPPYRGRNTEAFF. Written as DNA, the CDR3 is TGTGCCAGCAGCTTAACCCCCCCTTACAGGGGAAGGAACACTGAAGCTTTCTTT.